Following are 26 T cell receptor beta chains from one sample sequenced in a study of blood T cell repertoires in COVID-19. Generated by immunoSEQ multiplex PCR, the TCRdb table keeps only in-frame clones and is missing some. The table has 100,000 to 150,000 clones, around 86% seen once. Sequencing used peripheral blood. Receptors originate from a woman in her 70s with COVID-19, enrolled during active disease.

The V gene is TRBV7-6, the J gene TRBJ1-2; the D is unclear. This CDR3 is built from 16 residues. Germline V gives CDR1 SGHVS, CDR2 FNYEAQ. Deletions cut 2 bases from V and 0 bases from J, with 13 bases between. This chain's CDR3 is CASSLRSPGTNYGYTF. DNA for the CDR3: TGTGCCAGCAGCTTACGGTCCCCGGGAACTAACTATGGCTACACCTTC.

This clone was recorded only once. The V and J genes are TRBV5-6 and TRBJ1-2; D remains ambiguous. Germline V lookup: CDR1 SGHDT, CDR2 YYEEEE. The CDR3 sequence is 15 residues long. Trimming removed 0 bases from V and 3 bases from J, with 12 bases in between. CDR3 residues: CASSLVGAKDYGYTF. CDR3 nucleotide sequence: TGTGCCAGCAGCTTGGTTGGAGCGAAGGACTATGGCTACACCTTC.

This chain joins TRBV28 and TRBJ1-5, with 10 bases matching TRBD1. In germline, CDR1 is MDHEN, CDR2 SYDVKM. With 5 bases clipped from V and 3 bases from J, the junction kept 16 bases outside the gene matches. CDR3 size: 19 residues. This CDR3 reads CASSPSPGQGGGDNQPQHF. The DNA for the CDR3 is TGTGCCAGCAGTCCTAGCCCTGGACAGGGGGGTGGTGACAATCAGCCCCAGCATTTT.

The chain carries TRBV7-9 and TRBJ1-2; D gene unclear. This CDR3 is built from 12 residues. Trimming pared 5 bases from V and 4 bases from J, leaving 8 bases between. CDR1 SEHNR and CDR2 FQNEAQ come from the germline V gene (reference sequence). CDR3: CASSGGLYGYTF. The CDR3 region has the DNA TGTGCCAGCAGCGGCGGACTCTATGGCTACACCTTC.

V gene TRBV11-3 combines with J gene TRBJ1-3; D unresolved. Trimming took 1 base from V and 0 from J, leaving 7 bases between them. This CDR3 contains 15 residues. CDR1 is SGHNT, CDR2 YENEEA, per germline. In DNA form, the CDR3 reads TGTGCCAGCAGCTTAGGTTCCTCCTCTGGAAACACCATATATTTT. Its translation is CASSLGSSSGNTIYF.

This clone appeared a few times. The sample has other DNA sequences that encode this CDR3 too. The genes are TRBV3-1 (or the pseudogene TRBV3-2) and TRBJ2-2, with D unclear. Per the germline V gene, CDR1 is LGHDT and CDR2 is YNNKEL (reference sequence). Trimming took off 1 base at V and 4 bases at J, with 4 bases between the two ends. This CDR3 has 13 amino acids. The CDR3 nucleotides read TGTGCCAGCAGCCAAGTTAGCACCGGGGAGCTGTTTTTT. Protein sequence: CASSQVSTGELFF.

The chain uses TRBV6-1 and TRBJ2-7; no definite D call. CDR3 length equals 16 residues. The V end lost 4 bases, the J end lost 7 bases, and 23 bases lay between the germline ends. Germline V lookup: CDR1 MNHNS, CDR2 SASEGT. CDR3 sequence (DNA): TGTGCCAGCAGTGTATCTGGTCGAATTGGAGCTCAAGAGCAGTACTTC. Protein product: CASSVSGRIGAQEQYF.

The V and J genes are TRBV5-1 and TRBJ1-1; 7 positions match TRBD1. Trimming took 4 bases from V and 4 from J; bases not matched to a gene: 10. This CDR3 is 15 amino acids long. Germline loops: CDR1 SGHRS, CDR2 YFSETQ. CDR3 in amino acids: CASSTGDRAATEAFF. The CDR3 bases are TGCGCCAGCAGCACAGGCGACAGGGCGGCCACTGAAGCTTTCTTT.

V usage is TRBV28 and J usage is TRBJ2-7; D possibly corresponds to TRBD1 (6 bases). CDR3 length: 14 amino acids. V was shortened by 5 bases and J by 3 bases, with 14 bases between the two germline ends. In germline, CDR1 is MDHEN, CDR2 SYDVKM. CDR3 coding DNA: TGTGCCAGCAGTCTCGGGACATCTTTCTACGAGCAGTACTTC. Its translation: CASSLGTSFYEQYF.

The CDR3: CATSEQPGGEQYF. The CDR3 DNA sequence: TGTGCCACCAGTGAGCAACCGGGGGGAGAGCAGTACTTC. The V gene is TRBV24-1, the J gene TRBJ2-7; 7 bases are shared with TRBD2. Germline-derived CDR1 and CDR2 are KGHDR and SFDVKD. Losses at the gene ends were 4 bases for V and 7 bases for J; bases not matched to a gene: 6. CDR3 length: 13 amino acids.

The rearrangement joins TRBV10-2 to TRBJ2-7; D is possibly TRBD1 (7 bases). Trimming shortened V by 8 bases and J by 1 base, and 18 bases separated the two germline ends. This CDR3 spans 15 amino acids. Germline CDR1 reads WSHSY; CDR2 reads SAAADI. The CDR3 nucleotides are TGCGCCAGCGATTACCAGGGGGGAGAATCCTACGAGCAGTACTTC. This translates into CASDYQGGESYEQYF.

The chain combines TRBV3-1 (or the pseudogene TRBV3-2) with TRBJ1-1; D may be TRBD1 (6 bases). The CDR3 consists of 14 residues. CDR1 and CDR2 (germline): LGHDT, YNNKEL (reference sequence). V was cut by 2 bases and J by 7 bases, with 14 bases left in between. The CDR3 nucleotides are TGTGCCAGCAGCCAATCCGGGGAGGGGGGTGAAGCTTTCTTT. This codes for CASSQSGEGGEAFF.

The chain uses TRBV28 and TRBJ2-7; 8 bases are shared with TRBD1. The CDR3 extends over 14 amino acids. CDR1 MDHEN and CDR2 SYDVKM come from the germline V gene. J lost 2 bases, V lost 7 bases, and 7 bases had no gene match. The chain's CDR3 is CASTRQGLTYEQYF. CDR3 coding DNA: TGTGCCAGCACGAGACAGGGGTTAACCTACGAGCAGTACTTC.

The chain links TRBV11-2 to TRBJ2-1, with D maybe TRBD2 (5 bases). V was shortened by 5 bases and J by 10 bases, with 18 bases between the two germline ends. The CDR3 spans 14 residues. Germline values: CDR1 SGHAT, CDR2 FQNNGV. CDR3 sequence reads: CASSKARAVGEQFF. The CDR3 DNA reads TGTGCCAGCAGCAAAGCGAGGGCCGTTGGGGAGCAGTTCTTC.

This chain uses TRBV7-8 with TRBJ1-2; 10 nucleotides line up with TRBD1. The CDR3 contains 16 residues. Trimming cost V 6 bases and J 4 bases; bases outside gene matches: 11. CDR1 is SGHVS and CDR2 is FQNEAQ in the germline V gene. CDR3 DNA sequence: TGTGCCAGCAGTCCGGGACAGGGGAAATCTGGCTATGGCTACACCTTC. Its protein product is CASSPGQGKSGYGYTF.

The J gene is TRBJ2-3, the V gene TRBV6-5; D might be TRBD2 (7 bases). The CDR3 spans 13 residues. V was shortened by 10 bases and J by 2 bases, with 13 bases between the two germline ends. CDR1 MNHEY and CDR2 SVGAGI come from the germline V gene. CDR3 protein: CATRGASTDTQYF. In DNA form, the CDR3 reads TGTGCCACCCGGGGGGCCTCCACAGATACGCAGTATTTT.

CDR3 region: CASSLPGTTYNEQFF. In DNA form, the CDR3 reads TGTGCCAGCAGCTTGCCCGGGACTACCTACAATGAGCAGTTCTTC. The V gene is TRBV5-5, the J gene TRBJ2-1; 7 bases fit TRBD2. The CDR3 totals 15 residues. The V gene's germline CDR1 is SGHKS and CDR2 YYEKEE (reference sequence). The J segment lost 2 bases and the V segment lost 1 base, leaving 3 bases of the junction unmatched.

Written as DNA, the CDR3 is TGTGCCAGCTCACCAGGTGCGGGGATGCCTCTGTTTTTT. Amino acid sequence: CASSPGAGMPLFF. The genes are TRBV18 and TRBJ1-4; D is ambiguous. Germline V gives CDR1 KGHSH, CDR2 LQKENI. The V and J ends lost 2 bases and 14 bases respectively, with 15 bases between them. The CDR3 totals 13 residues.

The chain's CDR3 is CASSQTGIQSPQHF. The DNA for the CDR3 is TGTGCCAGCAGCCAAACAGGAATCCAGAGTCCGCAGCATTTT. The V call is TRBV28, the J call TRBJ1-5; D perhaps matches TRBD1 (5 bases). This CDR3 is built from 14 residues. Germline loops: CDR1 MDHEN, CDR2 SYDVKM. The V gene lost 6 bases and the J gene lost 13 bases, with 22 bases spanning the gap.

There are a few counts of this clone. The rearrangement links TRBV6-5 to TRBJ1-1; D perhaps matches TRBD1 (5 bases). The V end lost 7 bases, the J end lost 4 bases, and 13 bases lay between the germline ends. The CDR3 covers 13 residues. The germline CDR1 and CDR2 sequences are MNHEY and SVGAGI. CDR3 loop: CASKPREATEAFF. The CDR3 nucleotides read TGTGCCAGCAAGCCCAGGGAGGCCACTGAAGCTTTCTTT.

The V call is TRBV6-5, the J call TRBJ2-5; D gene unclear. Germline CDR1 is MNHEY and CDR2 is SVGAGI. V shed 3 bases and J shed 0 bases, with 8 bases lying between them. The CDR3 covers 14 residues. CDR3 in DNA: TGTGCCAGCAGTTATGGAGCTTACCAAGAGACCCAGTACTTC. Translating gives CASSYGAYQETQYF.

A few counts support this clone. This chain links TRBV6-6 with TRBJ1-2; 7 bases are a match to TRBD1. V shed 2 bases, J shed 5 bases, and the junction held 11 bases outside the gene matches. The CDR3 has 16 amino acids. From germline, CDR1 is MNHNY and CDR2 SVGAGI (reference sequence). DNA of the CDR3: TGTGCCAGCAGTTACGCGCCCGACAGGGACCTTTATGGCTACACCTTC. Protein: CASSYAPDRDLYGYTF.

In nucleotides, the CDR3 is TGTGCCAGCAGACTAGGGCGGGCCCGAGAGACCCAGTACTTC. Residues: CASRLGRARETQYF. This rearrangement joins TRBV28 to TRBJ2-5; D is possibly TRBD2 (5 bases). The germline V gene encodes CDR1 MDHEN and CDR2 SYDVKM. The germline V and J ends were trimmed by 6 bases and 4 bases, with 15 bases remaining between them. This CDR3 has 14 amino acids.

This clone was counted a single time. This sequence joins TRBV20-1 and TRBJ2-2; perhaps TRBD2 as D (5 bases). In germline, CDR1 is DFQATT, CDR2 SNEGSKA (reference sequence). V was shortened by 3 bases and J by 5 bases, with 7 bases between the two germline ends. The CDR3 length is 12 residues. CDR3 sequence: CSASPGTGELFF. The CDR3 DNA sequence: TGCAGTGCTAGTCCGGGGACCGGGGAGCTGTTTTTT.

J is TRBJ2-1 and V is TRBV6-5, with 11 positions matching TRBD2. Germline CDR1 and CDR2: MNHEY and SVGAGI. V shed 6 bases, J shed 4 bases, and the junction held 5 bases outside the gene matches. The CDR3 is 15 amino acids. CDR3 nucleotide sequence: TGTGCCAGCAGCAGTAGCGGGGGGGGGTACAATGAGCAGTTCTTC. Translation: CASSSSGGGYNEQFF.

The rearrangement links TRBV27 to TRBJ1-1, with D possibly being TRBD1 (5 bases). The CDR3 consists of 16 residues. Looked up from germline, CDR1 is MNHEY and CDR2 is SMNVEV (reference sequence). The V end lost 0 bases, the J end lost 0 bases, and 11 bases lay between the germline ends. DNA for the CDR3: TGTGCCAGCAGTTTATCGATGCCAGGGCTGAACACTGAAGCTTTCTTT. Amino acids: CASSLSMPGLNTEAFF.